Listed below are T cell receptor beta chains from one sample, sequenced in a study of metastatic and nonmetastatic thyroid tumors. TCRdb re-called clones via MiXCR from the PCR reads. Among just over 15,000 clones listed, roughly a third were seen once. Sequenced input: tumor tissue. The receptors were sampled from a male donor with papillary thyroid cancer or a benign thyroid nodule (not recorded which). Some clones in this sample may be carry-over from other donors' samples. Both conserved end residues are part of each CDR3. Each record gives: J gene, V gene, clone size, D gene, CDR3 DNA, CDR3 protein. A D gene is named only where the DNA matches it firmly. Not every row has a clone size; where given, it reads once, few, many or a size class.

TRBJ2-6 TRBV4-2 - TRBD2 TGTGCCAGCAGCCCCAGGGTCGGTTGGTGGGGGGGCTCTGGGGCCAACGTCCTGACTTTC CASSPRVGWWGGSGANVLTF
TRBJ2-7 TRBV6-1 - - TGTGCCAGCAGGGCTAAGGCAAGGGTGCTTGCTGAAGGCGAGCAGTACTTC CASRAKARVLAEGEQYF
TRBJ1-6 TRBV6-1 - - TGTGCCATCCGCCGGGAGTCTTCCCCTAATAATTCACCCCTCCACTTT CAIRRESSPNNSPLHF
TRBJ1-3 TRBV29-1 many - TGCAGCGTTGCCGGCCCGGCAGATGGAAACACCATATATTTT CSVAGPADGNTIYF
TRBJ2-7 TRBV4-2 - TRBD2 TGTGCCAGCAGCCAAACCGGGACTAGCGGTTACGAGCAGTACTTC CASSQTGTSGYEQYF
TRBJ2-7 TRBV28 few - TGTGCCAGCGGCCGGTACGAGCAGTACTTC CASGRYEQYF
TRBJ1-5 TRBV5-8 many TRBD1 TGTGCCAGCAGCTTGGTAGGACAGGGGGATCAGCCCCAGCATTTT CASSLVGQGDQPQHF
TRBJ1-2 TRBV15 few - TGTGCCACCAGCAGAGATAGTGGGGCCGCAAGGTATGGCTACACCTTC CATSRDSGAARYGYTF
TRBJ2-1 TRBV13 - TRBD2 TGTCCCAGCAGCTTATGGACTAGCGGCACTTACAATGAGCATTTCTTC CPSSLWTSGTYNEHFF
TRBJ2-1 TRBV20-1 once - TGCAGTGCTAGAGATCAGGGTTTAGGCTCTAGGCAGTTCTTC CSARDQGLGSRQFF
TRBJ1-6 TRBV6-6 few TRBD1 TGTGCCAGCAGTTATCTCGGACAGGGCCAAAATTCACCCCTCCACTTT CASSYLGQGQNSPLHF
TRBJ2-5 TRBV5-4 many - TGTGCCAGCAGCTTGGTAGAACCAGGCGGGACCCAGTACTTC CASSLVEPGGTQYF
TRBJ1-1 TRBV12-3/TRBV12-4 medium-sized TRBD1 TGTGCCAGCAGGACAAGGACAGGGACGTACACTGAAGCTTTCTTT CASRTRTGTYTEAFF
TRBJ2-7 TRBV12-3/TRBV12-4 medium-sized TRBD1 TGTGCCAGCAGTTTCCCGGGACAGGCTTCCGAGCAGTACTTC CASSFPGQASEQYF
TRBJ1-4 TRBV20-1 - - TGCAGTGCTAGAGGTGTGGCAGGGAGGGAGGAAAAACTGTTTTTT CSARGVAGREEKLFF